Following are 30 T cell receptor beta chains from one sample sequenced in a study of vaccination and CD4 T cells after COVID-19. Sample treatment: roughly 11-day PBMC culture with coronavirus spike peptide pools or control peptides (ViraFEST assay). Cultured CD4+ T cell DNA underwent sequencing with the Oncomine TCR Beta short-read assay. In TCRdb, the PCR reads were re-called with MiXCR into one record per CDR3 protein. The sample has around 20,000 distinct CDR3 sequences, approximately 40% seen once. Their specific antigens are unknown. The specimen was CD4+ T cells from blood, cultured in vitro, collected before SARS-CoV-2 vaccination. Source of these receptors: a human donor who received a COVID-19 vaccine.

The CDR3 region is CASSDRGHQPQHF. The DNA for the CDR3 is TGTGCCAGCAGTGACAGGGGGCATCAGCCCCAGCATTTT. The chain joins TRBV6-2 or TRBV6-3 to TRBJ1-5; TRBD1 aligns across 10 bases. The CDR3 loop spans 13 amino acids. The V gene's germline CDR1 is MNHEY and CDR2 SVGEGT. V shed 5 bases, J shed 5 bases, and the junction held 0 bases outside the gene matches.

The chain's CDR3 is CASSLAGQGQSPLHF. The CDR3 DNA reads as TGCGCCAGCAGCTTGGCGGGACAGGGACAGTCACCCCTCCACTTT. The chain carries TRBV5-1 and TRBJ1-6; 9 bases map to TRBD1. J was trimmed by 10 bases and V by 0 bases; bases with no gene match: 5. The germline CDR1 and CDR2 sequences are SGHRS and YFSETQ. The CDR3 has 15 amino acids. The full variable domain, in which reference TRBV5-1 and TRBJ1-6 provide the parts outside the CDR3, is KAGVTQTPRYLIKTRGQQVTLSCSPISGHRSVSWYQQTPGQGLQFLFEYFSETQRNKGNFPGRFSGRQFSNSRSEMNVSTLELGDSALYLCASSLAGQGQSPLHFGNGTRLTVT.

Only a few counts were recorded for this clonotype. The rearrangement links TRBV20-1 to TRBJ1-1; tentative D call: TRBD1 (5 bases). The germline gives CDR1 DFQATT, CDR2 SNEGSKA (reference sequence). The CDR3 runs to 12 residues. Trimming shortened V by 6 bases and J by 0 bases, and 8 bases separated the two germline ends. CDR3 loop: CSAGTMNTEAFF. CDR3 nucleotide sequence: TGCAGTGCCGGGACGATGAACACTGAAGCTTTCTTT.

The chain uses TRBV7-9 and TRBJ2-3; D could derive from TRBD1 or TRBD2 (5 bases each). V dropped 4 bases and J dropped 5 bases, with 10 bases sitting between them. Germline V gives CDR1 SEHNR, CDR2 FQNEAQ (reference sequence). The CDR3 is made up of 13 amino acids. The CDR3 sequence is CASSSGTQDTQYF. CDR3 sequence (DNA): TGTGCCAGCAGCTCAGGGACGCAAGATACGCAGTATTTT.

The rearrangement links TRBV4-2 to TRBJ1-2; TRBD1 matches 11 bases. J lost 8 bases, V lost 1 base, and 0 bases had no gene match. The V gene's germline CDR1 is LGHNA and CDR2 YNFKEQ. The CDR3 extends over 13 amino acids. As DNA, the CDR3 is TGTGCCAGCAGCCAAGGGACAGGGGGCGGCTACACCTTC. Translation: CASSQGTGGGYTF.

This chain links TRBV5-4 with TRBJ2-5; D possibly matches TRBD1 or TRBD2 (5 bases each). The length of the CDR3 is 13 residues. V lost 4 bases and J lost 3, with 10 bases in between. Germline CDR1 is SGHNT and CDR2 is YYREEE (reference sequence). CDR3 sequence (DNA): TGTGCCAGCAGCCCCGGGACGGAAGAGACCCAGTACTTC. Its protein is CASSPGTEETQYF. The whole variable domain, filled in from reference TRBV5-4 and TRBJ2-5, reads ETGVTQSPTHLIKTRGQQVTLRCSSQSGHNTVSWYQQALGQGPQFIFQYYREEENGRGNFPPRFSGLQFPNYSSELNVNALELDDSALYLCASSPGTEETQYFGPGTRLLVL.

This clonotype occurred a few times. The rearrangement joins TRBV12-3 or TRBV12-4 to TRBJ2-5; 10 bases align to TRBD1. Trimming at V came to 6 bases and at J to 5 bases, leaving 12 bases not matched to a gene. The CDR3 runs 16 residues. The CDR3 region is CASSKRQGAVIETQYF. The CDR3 DNA follows: TGTGCCAGCAGCAAGAGACAGGGGGCGGTAATCGAGACCCAGTACTTC.

This chain links TRBV24-1 with TRBJ2-1; TRBD1 might be the D (6 bases). Germline V gene data show CDR1 as KGHDR and CDR2 as SFDVKD. With 4 bases removed from V and 0 bases from J, the gap between germline ends came to 12 bases. CDR3 size: 16 residues. The CDR3 loop reads CATSDLGQTSYNEQFF. The CDR3 coding sequence is TGTGCCACCAGTGACCTTGGACAGACCTCCTACAATGAGCAGTTCTTC.

This clonotype showed up just a few times. The V and J genes are TRBV7-2 and TRBJ1-2; D remains unclear. CDR1 and CDR2 (germline): SGHTA, FQGNSA. The CDR3 runs to 14 residues. Deletions cut 1 base from V and 7 bases from J, with 13 bases between. CDR3 loop: CASSLDFRPTGYTF. In nucleotides, the CDR3 is TGTGCCAGCAGCTTAGATTTTAGGCCCACTGGCTACACCTTC.

This clonotype was seen more than once but under ten times. The chain is built from TRBV12-3 or TRBV12-4 and TRBJ1-2; tentatively, D is TRBD1 (6 bases). Trimming shortened V by 3 bases and J by 2 bases, and 7 bases separated the two germline ends. This CDR3 is built from 13 residues. The CDR3 coding sequence is TGTGCCAGCAGTTTTGACAGGAACTATGGCTACACCTTC. Protein: CASSFDRNYGYTF.

The chain links TRBV9 to TRBJ1-3, with 9 positions matching TRBD1. Germline V CDR1 and CDR2: SGDLS, YYNGEE. V was clipped by 4 bases and J by 7 bases; unmatched bases: 9. The CDR3 loop spans 15 amino acids. The CDR3 region is CASSPPGQGGNTIYF. The CDR3 region has the DNA TGTGCCAGCAGCCCCCCGGGACAGGGAGGGAACACCATATATTTT.

This clonotype was observed a handful of times. The V and J genes are TRBV28 and TRBJ1-2; possible D gene TRBD1, 5 bases. The germline CDR1 and CDR2 sequences are MDHEN and SYDVKM. CDR3 length: 16 amino acids. With 6 bases removed from V and 0 bases from J, the gap between germline ends came to 17 bases. CDR3 bases: TGTGCCAGCAGCCCGGGGGGAGGGCAAGCTAACTATGGCTACACCTTC. Its protein is CASSPGGGQANYGYTF.

The chain is built from TRBV5-5 and TRBJ2-5; D is perhaps TRBD2 (5 bases). The CDR3 length is 16 residues. CDR1 is SGHKS and CDR2 is YYEKEE in the germline V gene (reference sequence). V was cut by 2 bases and J by 1 base, with 15 bases left in between. In DNA, the CDR3 is TGTGCCAGCAGCTTAAGCGGTAGCTCGATCCAAGAGACCCAGTACTTC. This gives the protein CASSLSGSSIQETQYF.

The table lists this clonotype with a few counts. The rearrangement joins TRBV19 to TRBJ1-6; D perhaps matches TRBD1 (5 bases). Deletions cut 5 bases from V and 1 base from J, with 12 bases between. The germline gives CDR1 LNHDA, CDR2 SQIVND (reference sequence). The CDR3 has 16 residues. The CDR3 DNA follows: TGTGCCAGTAGTGCTCGAGGGGAATCCTATAATTCACCCCTCCACTTT. Translation gives CASSARGESYNSPLHF. The variable domain in full, with the rest retrieved from reference TRBV19 and TRBJ1-6, is DGGITQSPKYLFRKEGQNVTLSCEQNLNHDAMYWYRQDPGQGLRLIYYSQIVNDFQKGDIAEGYSVSREKKESFPLTVTSAQKNPTAFYLCASSARGESYNSPLHFGNGTRLTVT.

The chain combines TRBV30 with TRBJ1-6; maybe TRBD1 (5 bases). Germline CDR1 GTSNPN, CDR2 SVGIG (reference sequence). V was trimmed by 4 bases and J by 10 bases, leaving 11 bases between them. The CDR3 extends over 12 amino acids. The CDR3 bases are TGTGCCTGGACCCGTGGGGGGTCACCCCTCCACTTT. Its protein product is CAWTRGGSPLHF. The whole variable domain, remainder taken from reference TRBV30 and TRBJ1-6, is SQTIHQWPATLVQPVGSPLSLECTVEGTSNPNLYWYRQAAGRGLQLLFYSVGIGQISSEVPQNLSASRPQDRQFILSSKKLLLSDSGFYLCAWTRGGSPLHFGNGTRLTVT.

This rearrangement joins TRBV29-1 to TRBJ1-2; no definite D call. Trimming cost V 6 bases and J 5 bases, with 25 bases left between them. CDR1 and CDR2 (germline): SQVTM, ANQGSEA. This CDR3 contains 16 residues. In DNA form, the CDR3 reads TGCAGCGTAAAAGACCTAGGCAGGCCGAGTATTTATGGCTACACCTTC. It yields the protein CSVKDLGRPSIYGYTF.

V usage is TRBV18 and J usage is TRBJ1-3; perhaps TRBD1 as D (5 bases). The germline gives CDR1 KGHSH, CDR2 LQKENI. The CDR3 contains 15 residues. Between the trimmed V and J ends, which lost 3 bases and 0 bases, there was a span of 9 bases. CDR3 loop: CASSPDSNSGNTIYF. The CDR3 DNA reads TGTGCCAGCTCACCCGACAGCAACTCTGGAAACACCATATATTTT.

The chain is built from TRBV6-2 or TRBV6-3 and TRBJ1-2, with D perhaps TRBD1 (5 bases). V lost 5 bases and J lost 2, with 12 bases in between. The length of the CDR3 is 14 residues. Germline CDR1 reads MNHEY; CDR2 reads SVGEGT. DNA for the CDR3: TGTGCCAGCAGTCCAGGGTCGGGGAACTATGGCTACACCTTC. Protein sequence: CASSPGSGNYGYTF.

The chain uses TRBV21-1 and TRBJ2-5; the table's TRBD1 call for D was not verified on the DNA. TRBV21-1 is shown as a pseudogene. The CDR3 covers 16 residues. CDR3 sequence: CASSTKQGSEQETQYF. The DNA of the CDR3 is TGTGCCAGCAGCACAAAACAGGGTAGCGAGCAAGAGACCCAGTACTTC.

The chain carries TRBV18 and TRBJ1-2; 8 nucleotides match TRBD1. Germline CDR1 is KGHSH and CDR2 is LQKENI. This CDR3 spans 17 amino acids. V was pared by 3 bases and J by 1 base, with 10 bases of the junction left unmatched. CDR3 nucleotide sequence: TGTGCCAGCTCACCTACCGGGACAGGCCCGAGTAACTATGGCTACACCTTC. Its protein product is CASSPTGTGPSNYGYTF.

This clonotype is medium-sized. The rearrangement links TRBV7-8 to TRBJ2-7, with D tentatively TRBD1 or TRBD2 (5 bases each). CDR3 length: 14 residues. From germline, CDR1 is SGHVS and CDR2 FQNEAQ. With 2 bases removed from V and 2 bases from J, the gap between germline ends came to 10 bases. The CDR3 region has the DNA TGTGCCAGCAGCTTAAGAGGGGCTACCTACGAGCAGTACTTC. As protein: CASSLRGATYEQYF.

Turning to this clonotype: The junction does not match germline at one end; this may be a read error. V gene TRBV20-1 combines with J gene TRBJ1-1; 9 bases line up with TRBD1. Per germline, CDR1 DFQATT and CDR2 SNEGSKA (reference sequence). The CDR3 is 17 amino acids. CDR3 in amino acids: CSASRGTITGGNTEALF. Here the CDR3 DNA reads TGCAGTGCTAGTAGGGGGACAATAACAGGGGGCAACACTGAAGCTTTATTT.

As concerns this clonotype: Mismatch with germline at one junction end may stem from a read error. This sequence joins TRBV6-1 and TRBJ2-7; no clear D. This CDR3 is 11 amino acids long. Germline loops: CDR1 MNHNS, CDR2 SASEGT. In DNA form, the CDR3 reads TGTGCCATCAGTCAGACCCACGAGCAGTACTTC. Translation gives CAISQTHEQYF.

The table lists this clonotype with a few counts. This chain links TRBV19 with TRBJ2-1; D ambiguous. This CDR3 comprises 14 residues. Germline lookup yields CDR1 LNHDA and CDR2 SQIVND (reference sequence). Trimming removed 7 bases from V and 2 bases from J, with 12 bases in between. As DNA, the CDR3 is TGTGCCAGTAAACTGGCACCAACCTACAATGAGCAGTTCTTC. This translates into CASKLAPTYNEQFF.

The V gene is TRBV6-4, the J gene TRBJ2-3, with TRBD1 matching 7 bases. The V segment lost 2 bases and the J segment 0 bases; nucleotides outside the gene matches: 2. CDR3 size: 15 residues. The germline V gene has CDR1 MRHNA and CDR2 SNTAGT. CDR3 in amino acids: CASSDDRDSTDTQYF. The CDR3 DNA reads TGTGCCAGCAGTGACGACAGGGATAGCACAGATACGCAGTATTTT.

The chain is built from TRBV6-1 and TRBJ1-4; 9 positions match TRBD1. Unmatched junction bases numbered 7, after V lost 6 bases and J lost 5 bases. CDR1 is MNHNS and CDR2 is SASEGT in the germline V gene. The CDR3 extends over 15 amino acids. The CDR3 nucleotides read TGTGCCAGCAGAGTACAGGGGGCCGTCAATGAAAAACTGTTTTTT. Residues: CASRVQGAVNEKLFF.

V usage is TRBV7-2 and J usage is TRBJ2-3; the D is unclear. This CDR3 comprises 13 residues. Germline CDR1 SGHTA, CDR2 FQGNSA. V shed 7 bases and J shed 6 bases, with 14 bases lying between them. The CDR3 protein is CASTITQEDTQYF. The CDR3 coding sequence is TGTGCCAGCACTATCACCCAGGAGGATACGCAGTATTTT.

The V gene is TRBV11-3, the J gene TRBJ1-3, with D hard to call. Germline CDR1 is SGHNT and CDR2 is YENEEA. The CDR3 runs to 16 residues. The V end was cut by 3 bases, the J end by 0 bases, with 12 bases between. The CDR3 coding sequence is TGTGCCAGCAGCTTTTCTACAGCGCTCTCTGGAAACACCATATATTTT. Protein sequence: CASSFSTALSGNTIYF.

This clonotype has more than one count but fewer than ten. The V call is TRBV20-1, the J call TRBJ1-6; D not certain. CDR1 is DFQATT and CDR2 is SNEGSKA in the germline V gene (reference sequence). The CDR3 spans 13 residues. V was trimmed by 6 bases and J by 8 bases, leaving 14 bases between them. The chain's CDR3 is CSARNAVDSPLHF. The CDR3, as DNA: TGCAGTGCCAGGAACGCGGTTGATTCACCCCTCCACTTT.

J is TRBJ1-3 and V is TRBV20-1; D possibly corresponds to TRBD1 (6 bases). V lost 3 bases, J lost 4 bases, and 13 bases lay in between. Germline CDR1 and CDR2: DFQATT and SNEGSKA (reference sequence). This CDR3 has 14 residues. The CDR3 nucleotides are TGCAGTGCTAGCGTAACAGGGTTCGGAAACACCATATATTTT. It is translated as CSASVTGFGNTIYF.